These T cell receptor beta chains were read from a single sample in a study of blood T cell repertoires in COVID-19. The method was immunoSEQ multiplex PCR; TCRdb's version includes in-frame clones alone and lacks a portion of them. The data contain roughly 70,000 clones, 80% to 90% of them singletons. The sequencing input was peripheral blood. These receptors all stem from a woman older than 75 with active or convalescent COVID-19. Each CDR3 is given with its conserved first and last residue.

J gene	V gene	CDR3 protein
TRBJ2-1	TRBV11-2	CASSPGGGGRLIGNEQFF
TRBJ1-2	TRBV28	CASRLTANYGYTF
TRBJ2-7	TRBV5-1	CASSLKGRSYNEQYF
TRBJ2-5	TRBV5-1	CASSLAKGGRETQYF
TRBJ2-3	TRBV27	CASSDRGTDTQYF
TRBJ1-1	TRBV27	CASSLVGGGTTEAFF
TRBJ2-5	TRBV30	CAATSGGRETQYF
TRBJ2-3	TRBV7-3	CASSQGVDTQYF
TRBJ2-3	TRBV5-1	CASSFYGGAADTQYF
TRBJ2-5	TRBV18	CASSPGLQETQYF
TRBJ1-5	TRBV4-1	CASSQELVRGNSNQPQHF
TRBJ2-7	TRBV7-2	CASSFRGGPYEQYF
TRBJ1-2	TRBV5-1	CASSTRTGTGNVHGYTF
TRBJ2-7	TRBV6-5	CAITTGYNEQYF
TRBJ1-2	TRBV30	CAWNRVENGYTF
TRBJ1-1	TRBV18	CASSPNELNTEAFF
TRBJ1-5	TRBV6-6	CASSLKTLTGHRLQPQHF
TRBJ1-5	TRBV28	CASSFVAEGNQPQHF
TRBJ2-1	TRBV19	CASSISGHLYNEQFF
TRBJ2-5	TRBV7-2	CASSSTGASGGLYF
TRBJ2-3	TRBV5-1	CASSTGTVRGTDTQYF
TRBJ2-1	TRBV6-5	CASSSVGYEQFF
TRBJ1-4	TRBV5-1	CASSLETGRGEKLFF
TRBJ2-2	TRBV4-1	CASSQARGAVGTGELFF
TRBJ1-5	TRBV6-1	CASSKGGDRSGNQPQHF
TRBJ2-1	TRBV5-1	CASSSNLAANEQFF
TRBJ2-7	TRBV6-4	CASSVPSSGSYEQYF
TRBJ2-7	TRBV5-4	CASSYKGRASGSYEQYF
TRBJ1-1	TRBV9	CASSAGGNTEAFF
TRBJ1-1	TRBV7-2	CASSLGPGDTEAFF
TRBJ1-5	TRBV6-5	CASSYSGQGGNQPQHF
TRBJ1-2	TRBV5-1	CASAVEGSYTF
TRBJ2-7	TRBV6-5	CASRERDYEQYF
TRBJ1-4	TRBV7-2	CASSFGTGDEKLFF
TRBJ2-1	TRBV18	CASSPIVNSGGASYNEQFF
TRBJ2-5	TRBV7-2	CASSLVASGFLETQYF
TRBJ1-1	TRBV19	CASSMGLSDSWAEAFF
TRBJ2-3	TRBV7-3	CASSLSGSGRAKDTQYF
TRBJ2-3	TRBV19	CASSTIDRDPDTQYF
TRBJ2-6	TRBV7-6	CASSSTVSGANVLTF
TRBJ1-2	TRBV24-1	CATSDLRQGYGYTF
TRBJ2-2	TRBV5-1	CASKNLGTGKTGELFF
TRBJ2-7	TRBV5-6	CASSLRPDEQYF
TRBJ2-1	TRBV28	CASSLGRYTGLAGPQFF
TRBJ1-1	TRBV10-1	CASRPGTGGEAFF